What follows are 14 T cell receptor beta chains derived from one specimen sequenced in a study of PD-1 blockade in classical Hodgkin lymphoma. The sample's time point: cycle 4 day 1 (C4D1), after 6 weeks of nivolumab. The patients all showed relapse after autologous stem cell transplantation, while their brentuximab vedotin exposure varied. Libraries were prepared by immunoSEQ multiplex PCR; TCRdb keeps only in-frame clonotypes and omits some of them. The sample contains 20,000 to 25,000 clones, about 70% of which appear only once. The source was peripheral blood mononuclear cells (PBMCs), collected before the fourth cycle of nivolumab. These receptor sequences come from a human donor with classical Hodgkin lymphoma.

CDR3 region: CASTPRHRALSNQPQHF. DNA for the CDR3: TGTGCCAGCACTCCCCGGCACAGGGCTCTGAGCAATCAGCCCCAGCATTTT. J is TRBJ1-5 and V is TRBV2; the D gene is possibly TRBD1 (6 bases). CDR1 is SNHLY and CDR2 is FYNNEI in the germline V gene. This CDR3 region has 17 residues. With 7 bases removed from V and 1 base from J, the gap between germline ends came to 20 bases.

This chain connects TRBV11-2 to TRBJ2-7, with TRBD2 matching over 7 bases. The CDR3 is 15 amino acids. Germline V gives CDR1 SGHAT, CDR2 FQNNGV. V shed 1 base, J shed 7 bases, and the junction held 10 bases outside the gene matches. The CDR3 here is CASSLGLAEGHEQYF. The DNA of the CDR3 is TGTGCCAGCAGCTTAGGGCTAGCGGAGGGTCATGAGCAGTACTTC.

By sample share, this clone is medium-sized (0.01 to 0.1%). Other DNA sequences from this sample encode an identical CDR3 as well. V and J are TRBV9 and TRBJ2-7, with TRBD1 as a possible D gene (5 bases). CDR3 length: 16 amino acids. CDR1 and CDR2 (germline): SGDLS, YYNGEE. The V gene lost 8 bases and the J gene lost 0 bases, with 21 bases spanning the gap. CDR3 sequence reads: CARAYKWGLSSYEQYF. The CDR3 bases are TGTGCCAGAGCGTATAAGTGGGGCCTGAGCTCCTACGAGCAGTACTTC.

J is TRBJ2-7 and V is TRBV5-1; D might be TRBD1 (6 bases). The CDR3 totals 14 residues. V shed 0 bases and J shed 5 bases, with 12 bases lying between them. CDR1 is SGHRS and CDR2 is YFSETQ in the germline V gene. CDR3 loop: CASSLGGHVDEQYF. In DNA form, the CDR3 reads TGCGCCAGCAGCTTGGGGGGACACGTCGACGAGCAGTACTTC.

The chain recombines TRBV7-9 with TRBJ2-3; the match to TRBD2 covers 15 bases. This CDR3 contains 17 residues. The V gene's germline CDR1 is SEHNR and CDR2 FQNEAQ (reference sequence). J lost 4 bases, V lost 3 bases, and 5 bases had no gene match. DNA of the CDR3: TGTGCCAGCAGCTTGGGACTAGCGGGAGGTTGGTCAGATACGCAGTATTTT. Protein product: CASSLGLAGGWSDTQYF.

The V and J genes are TRBV29-1 and TRBJ1-2; a possible D gene is TRBD1 (5 bases). Trimming stripped 4 bases from V and 0 bases from J, with 6 bases between. The length of the CDR3 is 12 residues. Per germline, CDR1 SQVTM and CDR2 ANQGSEA. As DNA, the CDR3 is TGCAGCGTTGGGGGGGCTAACTATGGCTACACCTTC. This codes for CSVGGANYGYTF.

This clone came up a few times. This sequence joins TRBV29-1 and TRBJ2-6; D possibly corresponds to TRBD1 (6 bases). In germline, CDR1 is SQVTM, CDR2 ANQGSEA. The CDR3 has 14 residues. Trimming took off 7 bases at V and 0 bases at J, with 10 bases between the two ends. CDR3: CSATGISGANVLTF. In DNA, the CDR3 is TGCAGCGCTACAGGGATCTCTGGGGCCAACGTCCTGACTTTC.

The chain has TRBV5-1 and TRBJ2-3; 13 bases agree with TRBD2. The CDR3 consists of 16 residues. V lost 3 bases and J lost 0; bases outside the gene matches: 1. Germline V lookup: CDR1 SGHRS, CDR2 YFSETQ. CDR3 region: CASSWTSGSSTDTQYF. CDR3 nucleotides: TGCGCCAGCAGCTGGACTAGCGGGAGTAGCACAGATACGCAGTATTTT.

This sequence joins TRBV11-3 and TRBJ2-1, with 13 bases that match TRBD2. V lost 5 bases, J lost 5 bases, and 3 bases stayed unmatched. The CDR3 consists of 15 residues. The germline gives CDR1 SGHNT, CDR2 YENEEA. Here the CDR3 reads CASSLGTSGNNEQFF. The CDR3 DNA reads TGTGCCAGCAGCCTAGGGACTAGCGGGAACAATGAGCAGTTCTTC.

The gene calls are TRBV5-6 and TRBJ2-5; 8 bases agree with TRBD1. This CDR3 is 14 amino acids long. With V trimmed by 4 bases and J by 3 bases, 5 bases remained unmatched. The V gene's germline CDR1 is SGHDT and CDR2 YYEEEE. The CDR3 loop reads CASSLGTGEETQYF. CDR3 DNA sequence: TGTGCCAGCAGCCTAGGGACAGGAGAAGAGACCCAGTACTTC.

A few counts support this clone. This chain links TRBV5-4 with TRBJ2-7; 11 bases match TRBD2. J gave up 2 bases and V 6 bases, and 4 bases lay outside the gene matches. Per the germline V gene, CDR1 is SGHNT and CDR2 is YYREEE (reference sequence). The length of the CDR3 is 14 residues. The DNA for the CDR3 is TGTGCCAGCAAAACTAGCGGGAGCCCCTACGAGCAGTACTTC. This translates into CASKTSGSPYEQYF.

The chain is built from TRBV19 and TRBJ2-3; 10 bases are a match to TRBD2. Germline trimming cut 4 bases from V and 1 base from J; bases unmatched to any gene: 11. The CDR3 loop spans 18 amino acids. Germline V lookup: CDR1 LNHDA, CDR2 SQIVND (reference sequence). CDR3 nucleotide sequence: TGTGCCAGTAGTAGGACCAGCGGGAGGGCCGTTCGCACAGATACGCAGTATTTT. It encodes CASSRTSGRAVRTDTQYF.

This chain uses TRBV19 with TRBJ2-3; D call uncertain. The CDR3 is 15 amino acids. V was cut by 5 bases and J by 6 bases, with 18 bases left in between. The V gene's germline CDR1 is LNHDA and CDR2 SQIVND (reference sequence). CDR3 coding DNA: TGTGCCAGTAGTTCCCGGGCGACAAAAGGGGATACGCAGTATTTT. Its protein product is CASSSRATKGDTQYF.

The chain joins TRBV18 to TRBJ2-7; D possibly matches TRBD1 or TRBD2 (5 bases each). This CDR3 spans 17 amino acids. The germline CDR1 and CDR2 sequences are KGHSH and LQKENI. Trimming took 3 bases from V and 0 from J, leaving 18 bases between them. This CDR3 is CASSPLRGASFSYEQYF. The CDR3 DNA is TGTGCCAGCTCACCCCTTAGGGGAGCAAGCTTCTCCTACGAGCAGTACTTC.